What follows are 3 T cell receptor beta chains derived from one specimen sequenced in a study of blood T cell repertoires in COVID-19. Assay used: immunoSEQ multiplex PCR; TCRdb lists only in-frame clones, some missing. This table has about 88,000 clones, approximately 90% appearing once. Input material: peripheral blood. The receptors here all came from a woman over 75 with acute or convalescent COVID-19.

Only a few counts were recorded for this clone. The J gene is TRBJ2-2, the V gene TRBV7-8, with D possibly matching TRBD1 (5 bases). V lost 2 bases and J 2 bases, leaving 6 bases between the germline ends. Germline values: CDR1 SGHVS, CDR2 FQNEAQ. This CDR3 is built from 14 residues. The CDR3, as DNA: TGTGCCAGCAGCTTAACAGGCAACACCGGGGAGCTGTTTTTT. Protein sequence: CASSLTGNTGELFF.

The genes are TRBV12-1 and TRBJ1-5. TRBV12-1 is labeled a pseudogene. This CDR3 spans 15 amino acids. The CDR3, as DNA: TGTGCCACTGTGCCTACCCCCGAGCGAAGTCAGCCCCAGCATTTT. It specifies CATVPTPERSQPQHF.

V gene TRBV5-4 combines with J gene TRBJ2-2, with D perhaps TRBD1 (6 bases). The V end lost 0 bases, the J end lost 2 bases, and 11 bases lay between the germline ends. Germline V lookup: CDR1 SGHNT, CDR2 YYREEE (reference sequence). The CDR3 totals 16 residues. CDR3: CASSLGHRANTGELFF. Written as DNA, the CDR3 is TGTGCCAGCAGCTTGGGCCACAGGGCCAACACCGGGGAGCTGTTTTTT.